The T cell receptor beta chain described here comes from a study of T cells after yellow fever vaccination. The count of this clonotype is one. This CDR3 has 14 amino acids. V lost 0 bases and J lost 7, with 13 bases in between. Germline loops: CDR1 KGHSH, CDR2 LQKENI. Via MiXCR, TCRdb re-called the 5' RACE reads, giving one row per CDR3 protein. Of 620,000 or so distinct CDR3 sequences in the sample, roughly 17% were seen once. Source: PBMCs, taken 5 to 6 days after the first yellow fever vaccination. This clonotype originated in a man between 18 and 35 years old who received the YFV17D yellow fever vaccine. This chain joins TRBV18 and TRBJ2-7; the D gene could be TRBD1 or TRBD2 (5 bases each). DNA for the CDR3: TGTGCCAGCTCACCACCTGGGGACGATCGGGAGCAGTACTTC. Its protein product is CASSPPGDDREQYF.